A single sample gave rise to the 3 T cell receptor beta chains below, sequenced in a study of blood T cells in healthy people across ages. Combining a sample-barcoded 5' primer with a J-beta primer mix, a second PCR ran for roughly 7 to 11 cycles. TCRdb itself ran the 5' RACE reads through MiXCR, one entry per CDR3 protein. The repertoire includes roughly 800,000 distinct CDR3 sequences, roughly 60% of them detected once, and approximately 23% sits in the top ten. Source material: blood. All receptors come from a young man in good health.

The chain uses TRBV28 and TRBJ1-6; TRBD1 matches 9 bases. Germline trimming cut 4 bases from V and 9 bases from J; bases unmatched to any gene: 7. CDR3 length equals 15 residues. Germline CDR1 MDHEN, CDR2 SYDVKM. CDR3 residues: CASSSTRTGVSPLHF. CDR3 in DNA: TGTGCCAGCAGTTCCACCAGGACAGGGGTTTCACCCCTCCACTTT.

The V call is TRBV3-1, the J call TRBJ1-1, with D tentatively TRBD1 (5 bases). CDR1 and CDR2 (germline): LGHDT, YNNKEL (reference sequence). The CDR3 is 13 residues long. The V end lost 8 bases, the J end lost 5 bases, and 15 bases lay between the germline ends. The CDR3 loop is CASVQNGGTEAFF. Here the CDR3 DNA reads TGTGCCAGCGTCCAGAACGGGGGAACTGAAGCTTTCTTT.

In this sample, this clonotype turned up once. The rearrangement links TRBV3-1 to TRBJ2-3, with D hard to call. Germline lookup yields CDR1 LGHDT and CDR2 YNNKEL (reference sequence). CDR3 length: 16 amino acids. V was pared by 4 bases and J by 0 bases, with 14 bases between. The CDR3 loop is CASSLNTAFSTDTQYF. In DNA form, the CDR3 reads TGTGCCAGCAGCCTTAACACAGCGTTTAGCACAGATACGCAGTATTTT.